This TCR beta chain was sequenced for a study of blood T cell repertoires in COVID-19. The table came from immunoSEQ multiplex PCR; TCRdb's copy has only in-frame clones and leaves some out. The sample records approximately 140,000 clones, approximately 84% being singletons. In germline, CDR1 is SGHTA, CDR2 FQGTGA. This CDR3 spans 13 amino acids. Deletions cut 5 bases from V and 8 bases from J, with 13 bases between. This clone was found a few times. The source of this sequence is a man between 65 and 85 years old with acute or convalescent COVID-19. Material for sequencing was peripheral blood. This chain uses TRBV7-3 with TRBJ2-1; D might be TRBD2 (5 bases). CDR3 in amino acids: CASSPGVGDEQFF. DNA of the CDR3: TGTGCCAGCAGCCCCGGGGTTGGGGATGAGCAGTTCTTC.